These T cell receptor beta chains were read from a single sample in a study of identifying expanded T cells in peripheral blood. Sequenced by immunoSEQ multiplex PCR; TCRdb stores in-frame clones only, minus some. The sample gives about 100,000 clones, 80% to 90% of which show up once; around 5% is in the top ten. Sequencing was carried out using blood. The receptors stem from a person aged 18-70 years in good health. CDR3s include the opening cysteine and the closing phenylalanine or tryptophan. D genes are given only for firm matches. Clone size is stated in some rows and not others, as once, few, many or a class when expanded.

v_gene	abundance	d_gene	j_gene	CDR3nt	CDR3aa
TRBV27	.	.	TRBJ2-3	TGTGCCAGCAGTTTACGTAGGACGGGGGGCGCAGATACGCAGTATTTT	CASSLRRTGGADTQYF
TRBV7-9	.	.	TRBJ1-2	TGTGCCAGCAGCTTAGCCGGAGGGAGCTATGGCTACACCTTC	CASSLAGGSYGYTF
TRBV18	.	TRBD1	TRBJ1-6	TGTGCCAGCTCACCGGGGGACAGAAATTCACCCCTCCACTTT	CASSPGDRNSPLHF
TRBV4-3	.	TRBD2	TRBJ2-1	TGCGCCAGCAGCCAAGAGGTAGCTAGCGGGAGGGCTTCCTACAATGAGCAGTTCTTC	CASSQEVASGRASYNEQFF
TRBV15	.	TRBD1	TRBJ1-5	TGTGCCACCAGCAGAGGGGGGACAGGGCTAGATAGCAATCAGCCCCAGCATTTT	CATSRGGTGLDSNQPQHF
TRBV27	.	.	TRBJ2-6	TGTGCCAGCAGTCCAACCTACGGGGCCAACGTCCTGACTTTC	CASSPTYGANVLTF
TRBV6-1	.	.	TRBJ1-1	TGTGCCAGCAGTGAAGATGGAGCTTTCTTT	CASSEDGAFF
TRBV19	.	TRBD2	TRBJ2-1	TGTGCCAGTAATAGGCGGGAGGGCCGCCGGGATGAGCAGTTCTTC	CASNRREGRRDEQFF
TRBV7-3	.	TRBD2	TRBJ2-3	TGTGCCAGCAGCTCCCTAGCGGGGTTCACAGATACGCAGTATTTT	CASSSLAGFTDTQYF
TRBV18	once	.	TRBJ1-1	TGTGCCAGCTCACCGGCGGGGAACACTGAAGCTTTCTTT	CASSPAGNTEAFF
TRBV7-9	.	.	TRBJ2-7	TGTGCCAGCAGCTTAGGACCCAGGGACGAGCAGTACTTC	CASSLGPRDEQYF
TRBV5-1	.	TRBD1	TRBJ1-1	TGCGCCAGCAGCTCTTCCGGGACAGGCCGATGGGGAGCTTTCTTT	CASSSSGTGRWGAFF
TRBV5-4	.	TRBD1	TRBJ1-1	TGTGCCAGCAGCATGGGACAGGGAAGGGGAACTGAAGCTTTCTTT	CASSMGQGRGTEAFF
TRBV7-9	.	.	TRBJ1-1	TGTGCCAGCAGCCCGACGCAGGGGAAAACGAACACTGAAGCTTTCTTT	CASSPTQGKTNTEAFF
TRBV7-9	.	.	TRBJ1-1	TGTGCCAGCAGCCTGAACACTGAAGCTTTCTTT	CASSLNTEAFF
TRBV5-4	.	.	TRBJ1-1	TGTGCCAGCAGCTTGAACACTGAAGCTTTCTTT	CASSLNTEAFF
TRBV15	.	.	TRBJ1-3	TGTGCCACCAGCAGAGACAAGGGTACTGGAAACACCATATATTTT	CATSRDKGTGNTIYF
TRBV19	.	.	TRBJ1-4	TGTGCCAGTAGTTATCGAGGGGCCTCTGGTGAAAAACTGTTTTTT	CASSYRGASGEKLFF
TRBV18	.	.	TRBJ2-7	TGTGCCAGCTCACACGGAGCAGGGACGATCACCGAGCAGTACTTC	CASSHGAGTITEQYF
TRBV5-1	once	.	TRBJ2-1	TGCGCCAGCAGCCTGGGGGGCCTCTACAATGAGCAGTTCTTC	CASSLGGLYNEQFF
TRBV5-4	.	.	TRBJ2-6	TGTGCCAGCAGCGCCCAGGAAGGTGGGGCCAACGTCCTGACTTTC	CASSAQEGGANVLTF
TRBV10-3	.	.	TRBJ1-1	TGTGCCATCAGTGAGTATAGGGGAAGGACTGAAGCTTTCTTT	CAISEYRGRTEAFF
TRBV9	.	.	TRBJ2-7	TGTGCCAGCAGCGTAGATCTAGGCTCCTACGAGCAGTACTTC	CASSVDLGSYEQYF
TRBV6-5	.	TRBD2	TRBJ2-7	TGTGCCAGCAGCCACCCGGGACTAGTGCACGAGCAGTACTTC	CASSHPGLVHEQYF
TRBV7-9	.	TRBD2	TRBJ2-3	TGTGCCAGCAGCTCCGGACTAGCGGGAACCACAGATACGCAGTATTTT	CASSSGLAGTTDTQYF
TRBV7-8	.	.	TRBJ2-1	TGTGCCAGCAGCTTAGGGGGGACCTCCTACAATGAGCAGTTCTTC	CASSLGGTSYNEQFF
TRBV30	.	.	TRBJ2-5	TGTGCCTGGAGCGCCGGGACGAAAGAGACCCAGTACTTC	CAWSAGTKETQYF
TRBV6-5	.	.	TRBJ1-6	TGTGCCAGCAGCCACCTGCCTTATAATTCACCCCTCCACTTT	CASSHLPYNSPLHF
TRBV28	.	TRBD1	TRBJ2-3	TGTGCCAGCACCCCACAGGGGGCAGATACGCAGTATTTT	CASTPQGADTQYF
TRBV11-3	.	.	TRBJ1-3	TGTGCCAGCAGCTTAGGCCAGGGAGGCCCTGGAAACACCATATATTTT	CASSLGQGGPGNTIYF
TRBV11-2	.	.	TRBJ2-7	TGTGCCAGCAGCTCGGGACCAAAGGACGAGCAGTACTTC	CASSSGPKDEQYF
TRBV9	.	TRBD1	TRBJ2-5	TGTGCCAGCAGCCCGGTGGGGACAGTCCAAGAGACCCAGTACTTC	CASSPVGTVQETQYF
TRBV4-3	.	TRBD2	TRBJ2-7	TGCGCCAGCAGCCATGGACTAGCGGGCTCCTACGAGCAGTACTTC	CASSHGLAGSYEQYF
TRBV27	.	.	TRBJ2-2	TGTGCCAGCAGTTGGCAGGGCAACGCGAACACCGGGGAGCTGTTTTTT	CASSWQGNANTGELFF
TRBV7-8	.	TRBD1	TRBJ1-2	TGTGCCAGCAGCTTAGGAGGGACAGGGGGAAACTATGGCTACACCTTC	CASSLGGTGGNYGYTF
TRBV28	few	.	TRBJ1-2	TGTGCCAGCAGGCAGAAGTATGGCTACACCTTC	CASRQKYGYTF
TRBV18	.	TRBD2	TRBJ2-1	TGTGCCAGCTCACAGCTAGCGGGGGGAAGCTCCTACAATGAGCAGTTCTTC	CASSQLAGGSSYNEQFF
TRBV6-1	.	.	TRBJ1-2	TGTGCCAGCAGTGACGGACTCCACCGAGCCTATGGCTACACCTTC	CASSDGLHRAYGYTF
TRBV10-3	.	TRBD2	TRBJ2-5	TGTGCCATCAGGGGGAGGGCCGGGTCGGCGGAAGAGACCCAGTACTTC	CAIRGRAGSAEETQYF
TRBV5-1	.	.	TRBJ1-2	TGCGCCAGCAGCTTGACGGATGGGAAATATGGCTACACCTTC	CASSLTDGKYGYTF
TRBV15	few	TRBD1	TRBJ2-1	TGTGCCACCAGCAGGCAGGGGGCGAACTACAATGAGCAGTTCTTC	CATSRQGANYNEQFF
TRBV5-6	.	.	TRBJ2-7	TGTGCCAGCAGCTTGTTTGCCTCCCGGGGCTACGAGCAGTACTTC	CASSLFASRGYEQYF
TRBV5-8	.	TRBD1	TRBJ2-2	TGTGCCAGCAGCGTTAGCCCCGGGACAGGGCGTCTAGCCATCACCGGGGAGCTGTTTTTT	CASSVSPGTGRLAITGELFF
TRBV19	few	.	TRBJ1-2	TGTGCCAGTAGTTTTACAGGGAGGTATGGCTACACCTTC	CASSFTGRYGYTF
TRBV10-3	.	.	TRBJ2-1	TGTGCCATCACCCCAGGACTGCCACCCTACAATGAGCAGTTCTTC	CAITPGLPPYNEQFF